The clone carrying this TCR beta chain was recorded only once. The antigen is unknown. Extraction and reverse transcription of RNA yielded cDNA as the sequencing template. Profiled with immunoSEQ multiplex PCR; TCRdb holds only in-frame clones, not every one. The sample records more than 90,000 clones, roughly 69% being singletons. The record originates from a study of CD8+ T cells in alopecia areata. Study results and caveats: Higher clonality and more expanded CD8+ clones appeared in lesional than normal scalp.

CDR1 is GTSNPN and CDR2 is SVGIG in the germline V gene (reference sequence). This CDR3 spans 13 amino acids. With 5 bases removed from V and 9 bases from J, the gap between germline ends came to 17 bases. The chain uses TRBV30 and TRBJ2-1; D perhaps matches TRBD1 (6 bases). This TCR derives from a human donor in good health. Sample: CD4+ T cells sorted from blood. The chain's CDR3 is CAWYRQGMGEQFF. CDR3 coding DNA: TGTGCCTGGTATCGTCAGGGGATGGGTGAGCAGTTCTTC.